One and the same sample provided the 7 T cell receptor beta chains below, sequenced in a study of cytomegalovirus exposure and HLA in healthy donors (dated by TCRdb to the late 2010s). Library preparation was by the immunoSEQ multiplex PCR assay. A mixture of 60 forward primers for TCR Vbeta segments and 13 reverse primers for TCR Jbeta segments was used in the multiplex PCR. TCRdb retrieved this table from immuneACCESS and kept in-frame rearrangements only. Not all clones are present; in checked studies, unresolved V genes account for under half, and no reason is known for the remainder. For this sample there are over 150,000 clones; around four fifths appear just once. Around 6% of the sample is taken by the ten largest. The sequencing input was PBMCs. All receptors come from a woman aged 50 to 60 in good health and CMV-seropositive.

The V and J genes are TRBV18 and TRBJ1-4, with D maybe TRBD1 (5 bases). The CDR3 has 15 amino acids. The germline V gene has CDR1 KGHSH and CDR2 LQKENI. With 1 base removed from V and 3 bases from J, the gap between germline ends came to 9 bases. The CDR3 loop reads CASSPRPGANEKLFF. The CDR3 nucleotides read TGTGCCAGCTCACCACGGCCGGGGGCTAATGAAAAACTGTTTTTT.

Comment on this clone: The sample carries other DNA sequences with the same CDR3. V and J are TRBV5-1 and TRBJ1-1; TRBD1 agrees at 8 bases. Germline trimming cut 3 bases from V and 1 base from J; bases unmatched to any gene: 2. CDR3 length equals 14 residues. Germline values: CDR1 SGHRS, CDR2 YFSETQ. The CDR3 region has the DNA TGCGCCAGCAGCTCGGGGACAGGGAACACTGAAGCTTTCTTT. Encoded protein: CASSSGTGNTEAFF. The full variable domain, completed using reference TRBV5-1 and TRBJ1-1, is KAGVTQTPRYLIKTRGQQVTLSCSPISGHRSVSWYQQTPGQGLQFLFEYFSETQRNKGNFPGRFSGRQFSNSRSEMNVSTLELGDSALYLCASSSGTGNTEAFFGQGTRLTVV.

The chain combines TRBV7-2 with TRBJ2-1; TRBD2 matches at 8 bases. Per germline, CDR1 SGHTA and CDR2 FQGNSA. There are 18 residues in the CDR3. The V segment lost 2 bases and the J segment 1 base; nucleotides outside the gene matches: 10. CDR3 residues: CASSLLPIAGSSYNEQFF. CDR3 nucleotide sequence: TGTGCCAGCAGCTTACTGCCGATAGCGGGAAGTTCCTACAATGAGCAGTTCTTC.

The chain has TRBV7-2 and TRBJ1-4; D perhaps matches TRBD1 (5 bases). From germline, CDR1 is SGHTA and CDR2 FQGNSA. This CDR3 comprises 14 residues. The ends were cut back, 4 bases at V and 5 bases at J, with 11 bases in the middle. CDR3 amino acids: CASSSGDSNEKLFF. Written as DNA, the CDR3 is TGTGCCAGCAGCTCCGGGGACTCAAATGAAAAACTGTTTTTT. The full variable domain, in which reference TRBV7-2 and TRBJ1-4 provide the parts outside the CDR3, is GAGVSQSPSNKVTEKGKDVELRCDPISGHTALYWYRQSLGQGLEFLIYFQGNSAPDKSGLPSDRFSAERTGGSVSTLTIQRTQQEDSAVYLCASSSGDSNEKLFFGSGTQLSVL.

This clone has only one observation. The genes are TRBV5-1 and TRBJ1-1; perhaps TRBD1 as D (5 bases). Trimming took off 4 bases at V and 5 bases at J, with 15 bases between the two ends. This CDR3 spans 14 amino acids. Germline V gene lookup returns CDR1 SGHRS and CDR2 YFSETQ. The CDR3 sequence is CASSPTWGGTEAFF. CDR3 nucleotides: TGCGCCAGCAGCCCCACGTGGGGGGGGACTGAAGCTTTCTTT.

V is TRBV7-9 and J is TRBJ1-1, with D uncertain. Trimming removed 1 base from V and 1 base from J, with 7 bases in between. This CDR3 is built from 14 residues. Germline assignment: CDR1 SEHNR and CDR2 FQNEAQ (reference sequence). Here the CDR3 reads CASSLGVENTEAFF. Here the CDR3 DNA reads TGTGCCAGCAGCTTAGGCGTAGAGAACACTGAAGCTTTCTTT. Full variable domain (outside the CDR3, taken from reference TRBV7-9 and TRBJ1-1): DTGVSQNPRHKITKRGQNVTFRCDPISEHNRLYWYRQTLGQGPEFLTYFQNEAQLEKSRLLSDRFSAERPKGSFSTLEIQRTEQGDSAMYLCASSLGVENTEAFFGQGTRLTVV.

The chain couples TRBV9 to TRBJ2-5; possibly TRBD1 for D (6 bases). Trimming stripped 4 bases from V and 4 bases from J, with 17 bases between. The CDR3 contains 15 residues. The germline V gene has CDR1 SGDLS and CDR2 YYNGEE. The CDR3 sequence: CASSPRTGNGETQYF. The CDR3 nucleotides are TGTGCCAGCAGCCCCCGAACAGGGAACGGAGAGACCCAGTACTTC.